One and the same sample provided the 18 T cell receptor beta chains below, sequenced in a study of T cells after yellow fever vaccination (dated by TCRdb to the late 2010s). The intended sense of this specimen's treatment or condition label: live attenuated yellow fever vaccine strain. The method was 5' RACE. TCRdb shows the sequencer as Illumina NovaSeq 6000. The public reads were run again by TCRdb, first through fastp at Q25 and then through MiXCR, and only productive beta chains were kept. Rows with a matching CDR3 protein are joined into one entry that keeps the most common DNA and genes. For this sample there are 250,000 to 400,000 distinct CDR3 sequences; roughly 4.3% appear just once. About 26% of the sample comes from the top ten. Specimen: PBMCs, collected 5 days after the yellow fever booster vaccination. These receptors all come from a man younger than 30 who received the YFV17D yellow fever vaccine.

Only a few counts were recorded for this clonotype. The chain joins TRBV5-1 to TRBJ1-2; maybe TRBD1 (5 bases). The CDR3 has 13 residues. Trimming left V 0 bases short and J 8 bases short, with 11 bases between. From germline, CDR1 is SGHRS and CDR2 YFSETQ. The CDR3 loop is CASSLGTQEGYTF. DNA of the CDR3: TGCGCCAGCAGCTTGGGGACACAGGAGGGCTACACCTTC.

The chain has TRBV5-4 and TRBJ2-3, with TRBD2 identical over 12 bases. The ends lost 3 bases at V and 1 base at J; junction bases unmatched: 6. CDR1 and CDR2 from the germline V gene are SGHNT and YYREEE (reference sequence). The CDR3 consists of 17 residues. The CDR3 nucleotides read TGTGCCAGCAGCTCAACTAGCGGGGGGCTGGGCACAGATACGCAGTATTTT. Translated: CASSSTSGGLGTDTQYF. Based on the CDR3 plus reference TRBV5-4 and TRBJ2-3, the full variable domain is ETGVTQSPTHLIKTRGQQVTLRCSSQSGHNTVSWYQQALGQGPQFIFQYYREEENGRGNFPPRFSGLQFPNYSSELNVNALELDDSALYLCASSSTSGGLGTDTQYFGPGTRLTVL.

This chain connects TRBV2 to TRBJ2-5; TRBD2 agrees at 7 bases. The V and J ends lost 6 bases and 0 bases, in that order; junction bases with no gene match: 7. This CDR3 contains 15 residues. The germline CDR1 and CDR2 sequences are SNHLY and FYNNEI. CDR3 protein: CASRETSLHQETQYF. DNA for the CDR3: TGTGCCAGCAGAGAGACTAGCCTTCACCAAGAGACCCAGTACTTC.

This clonotype was counted at least ten times. This sequence joins TRBV10-3 and TRBJ2-2; D is unresolved. From germline, CDR1 is ENHRY and CDR2 SYGVKD. Trimming took off 6 bases at V and 6 bases at J, with 14 bases between the two ends. The CDR3 is 14 residues long. The DNA of the CDR3 is TGTGCCATCAGCGATGTTAGTAGACCCGGGGAGCTGTTTTTT. Protein product: CAISDVSRPGELFF.

Many counts were recorded for this clonotype. The gene calls are TRBV5-1 and TRBJ2-4; 7 bases line up with TRBD1. Germline trimming cut 4 bases from V and 5 bases from J; bases unmatched to any gene: 6. Germline lookup yields CDR1 SGHRS and CDR2 YFSETQ. The CDR3 spans 14 residues. The CDR3, as DNA: TGCGCCAGCAGCCCCCCCCAGGGGGAAAACATTCAGTACTTC. This translates into CASSPPQGENIQYF.

In its sample, this clonotype was seen many times. The chain recombines TRBV7-3 with TRBJ2-3; tentatively, D is TRBD1 or TRBD2 (5 bases each). The CDR3 contains 15 residues. Trimming took 5 bases from V and 0 from J, leaving 12 bases between them. Germline CDR1 SGHTA, CDR2 FQGTGA. CDR3 region: CASSQGPQSTDTQYF. CDR3 DNA sequence: TGTGCCAGCAGCCAGGGACCCCAAAGCACAGATACGCAGTATTTT.

The rearrangement links TRBV7-6 to TRBJ1-2; TRBD1 matches 8 bases. Trimming at V came to 1 base and at J to 1 base, leaving 8 bases not matched to a gene. The CDR3 length is 17 residues. The germline V gene encodes CDR1 SGHVS and CDR2 FNYEAQ. The CDR3 loop reads CASSLGGPGGGNYGYTF. The CDR3, as DNA: TGTGCCAGCAGCTTAGGAGGGCCAGGGGGCGGTAACTATGGCTACACCTTC.

This clonotype was seen a handful of times. The chain recombines TRBV12-3 or TRBV12-4 with TRBJ2-3; 8 nucleotides match TRBD2. The CDR3 consists of 13 residues. V was clipped by 7 bases and J by 6 bases; unmatched bases: 6. CDR3 DNA sequence: TGTGCCAGCACCCGGGGGGGGTTTGATACGCAGTATTTT. Residues: CASTRGGFDTQYF.

This clonotype was observed many times. CDR3 loop: CASSWGQAYGYTF. Here the CDR3 DNA reads TGTGCCAGCAGCTGGGGACAGGCCTATGGCTACACCTTC. The genes are TRBV7-3 and TRBJ1-2; the match to TRBD1 covers 8 bases. The CDR3 runs to 13 residues. After removal of 4 bases from V and 4 bases from J, the junction contained 2 bases not matched to a gene. The germline gives CDR1 SGHTA, CDR2 FQGTGA.

This clonotype was counted between two and nine times. The chain carries TRBV7-2 and TRBJ2-5, with a possible D match to TRBD2 (5 bases). From germline, CDR1 is SGHTA and CDR2 FQGNSA. This CDR3 has 13 amino acids. Trimming left V 3 bases short and J 4 bases short, with 9 bases between. The CDR3 here is CASSFGDRETQYF. The CDR3 DNA is TGTGCCAGCAGCTTCGGGGATCGAGAGACCCAGTACTTC.

The V and J genes are TRBV15 and TRBJ1-6; 7 positions agree with TRBD1. Germline values: CDR1 LNHNV, CDR2 YYDKDF (reference sequence). V shed 1 base and J 8 bases; nucleotides not matched to a gene: 2. CDR3 length equals 14 residues. The CDR3 here is CATSRVGGDSPLHF. The CDR3 DNA reads as TGTGCCACCAGCAGAGTAGGGGGCGATTCACCCCTCCACTTT.

This clonotype was observed at least ten times. V usage is TRBV5-1 and J usage is TRBJ2-7; D gene ambiguous. CDR3 length: 14 amino acids. Per the germline V gene, CDR1 is SGHRS and CDR2 is YFSETQ. The ends were cut back, 3 bases at V and 1 base at J, with 11 bases in the middle. The CDR3 DNA sequence: TGCGCCAGCAGCTGGAGACCCGTATCCTACGAGCAGTACTTC. Translation: CASSWRPVSYEQYF.

This clonotype was seen at least ten times. The CDR3 DNA reads TGCGCCAGCAGCGGGGGACAGGGGGACCCCGGGGAGCTGTTTTTT. Translated: CASSGGQGDPGELFF. The chain uses TRBV5-1 and TRBJ2-2, with 11 bases fitting TRBD1. The CDR3 totals 15 residues. With V trimmed by 4 bases and J by 6 bases, 5 bases remained unmatched. Germline CDR1 is SGHRS and CDR2 is YFSETQ.

V usage is TRBV11-2 and J usage is TRBJ1-3; 8 bases agree with TRBD1. Germline-derived CDR1 and CDR2 are SGHAT and FQNNGV. CDR3 length: 17 residues. Germline trimming cut 2 bases from V and 2 bases from J; bases unmatched to any gene: 8. CDR3 protein: CASSLKGQATTGNTIYF. DNA for the CDR3: TGTGCCAGCAGCTTAAAGGGACAGGCAACTACTGGAAACACCATATATTTT.

Only a few counts were recorded for this clonotype. The chain joins TRBV6-5 to TRBJ1-1; D is undetermined. CDR1 and CDR2 from the germline V gene are MNHEY and SVGAGI. There are 19 residues in the CDR3. V dropped 0 bases and J dropped 0 bases, with 20 bases sitting between them. The DNA of the CDR3 is TGTGCCAGCAGTTACTCGATCCCCCGAGACTGGATCTTGAACACTGAAGCTTTCTTT. It is translated as CASSYSIPRDWILNTEAFF.

This clonotype occurred a few times. The V and J genes are TRBV7-2 and TRBJ2-1; weak D call: TRBD2 (6 bases). CDR1 is SGHTA, CDR2 FQGNSA, per germline. Between the trimmed V and J ends, which lost 3 bases and 4 bases, there was a span of 10 bases. This CDR3 has 14 residues. Here the CDR3 reads CASSFSSGYNEQFF. The CDR3 DNA reads TGTGCCAGCAGCTTCAGTAGCGGATACAATGAGCAGTTCTTC.

At least ten counts were recorded for this clonotype. The chain uses TRBV29-1 and TRBJ2-7; D is ambiguous. Germline CDR1 SQVTM, CDR2 ANQGSEA. The length of the CDR3 is 12 residues. V lost 3 bases and J 4 bases, leaving 10 bases between the germline ends. The CDR3 DNA sequence: TGCAGCGTTGAGATAGCCGGATACGAGCAGTACTTC. This gives the protein CSVEIAGYEQYF.

The chain employs TRBV20-1 and TRBJ1-1; the match to TRBD1 covers 9 bases. The CDR3 consists of 15 residues. The V and J ends lost 7 bases and 4 bases, in that order; junction bases with no gene match: 13. The germline V gene encodes CDR1 DFQATT and CDR2 SNEGSKA (reference sequence). The CDR3 DNA follows: TGCAGTGGGATGAGGACAGGGGATAGCAGCACTGAAGCTTTCTTT. Translated, it gives CSGMRTGDSSTEAFF.